This entry is about one T cell receptor beta chain. What this receptor recognizes is not known. Base qualities are not at hand, and no much larger clone is one base apart. This specimen comes from a study of blood T cell repertoires in COVID-19 (dated by TCRdb to 2018 to 2021). Study-level background: The collaborator samples originated in the United States, Italy and Spain and spanned the acute and convalescent phases of COVID-19. The material from the prospective study consisted of cDNA or gDNA derived from T cells, B-cell-depleted T cells, or PBMCs. The dataset comprised deeply sampled blood TCRbeta repertoires from subjects exposed to, actively infected with, or recovered from COVID-19. The repertoires were released in a freely available public database intended as a resource for research on the immune response to SARS-CoV-2. The samples were drawn from two sources: the first 160 participants of the ongoing ImmuneRACE study, and approximately 1,300 subjects contributed by 6 global collaborators. The sample metadata nearly always contained a de-identified subject ID, COVID-19 status, age in years and sex. Where available, HLA class I and class II types were taken from metadata supplied by the sample provider and were not determined by assay-based typing. The study at large found these results: How much clinical and demographic metadata was included differed by source and by participant, and the metadata was provided uncurated.

Whole blood was collected in K2EDTA tubes by collaborating institutions according to the institutions' own protocols. Collaborator samples were shipped for TCRbeta analysis as frozen whole blood, isolated PBMCs, or DNA extracted from either sample type. TCRbeta CDR3 regions were amplified from genomic DNA by means of the immunoSEQ Assay, a bias-controlled multiplex PCR. In the authors' own workflow: Nucleated cell counts per sample were estimated from amplification of reference gene primers within the assay. To quantify the absolute abundance of each unique TCRbeta CDR3 rearrangement, sequence reads were collapsed and filtered. For each sample, productive Simpson clonality was calculated as the square root of Simpson's diversity index over productive rearrangements. TCRdb stores this immuneACCESS table with in-frame sequences only. Part of the clones is absent; in the studies checked, under half of the shortfall reflects unresolved V genes, and no reason is known for the rest. D and trimming were read from the DNA, whereas the V and J calls and clone size are those reported in that table. Counted in this sample were 30,000 to 40,000 clones; over 75% of them appeared once. Clones ranked in the top ten supply approximately 18% of the sample.

From cysteine to phenylalanine, the CDR3 is 12 amino acids long. The entry retains the CDR3 DNA only, 36 bases that are in frame from base 1. Deletion took 0 bases off V and 8 bases off J, with a span of 7 bases between the germline ends. CDR1 and CDR2 are read off the germline V gene (reference sequence) as LNHNV and YYDKDF. The receptor chain draws on TRBV15 and TRBJ1-2, with the identity of the D gene unclear. The sample taken for sequencing was peripheral blood. The receptor was isolated from a woman between 55 and 75 years old with active COVID-19. The nucleotide sequence is given as TGTGCCACCAGCAGAGATCGGGAGGGCTACACCTTC. Translated, it reads CATSRDREGYTF.